The 16 T cell receptor beta chains presented below share a single source sample, sequenced in a study of PD-1 blockade in classical Hodgkin lymphoma. The repertoire was sequenced with immunoSEQ multiplex PCR; TCRdb's copy has only in-frame clones and lacks some. The data show around 91,000 clones, 89% seen once. Every single patient, without exception, relapsed after autologous stem cell transplantation, and brentuximab vedotin exposure varied. Source: peripheral blood mononuclear cells (PBMCs), taken at baseline. Receptors originate from a human donor with classical Hodgkin lymphoma.

The chain has TRBV5-6 and TRBJ2-7; D is unclear. The germline V gene encodes CDR1 SGHDT and CDR2 YYEEEE. Trimming removed 3 bases at V and 3 bases at J, with 4 bases between. The CDR3 has 11 amino acids. As DNA, the CDR3 is TGTGCCAGCAGCTCCTACTACGAGCAGTACTTC. This encodes CASSSYYEQYF.

The rearrangement joins TRBV5-6 to TRBJ2-7, with 7 bases matching TRBD1. The CDR3 runs to 14 residues. V dropped 6 bases and J dropped 4; count of bases not matched to a gene: 10. Germline CDR1 and CDR2: SGHDT and YYEEEE. The CDR3 bases are TGTGCCAGCATACTGACAGGGAAGCAGTACGAGCAGTACTTC. Residues: CASILTGKQYEQYF.

The chain recombines TRBV10-3 with TRBJ2-5; D is possibly TRBD1 or TRBD2 (6 bases each). The CDR3 length is 15 residues. Trimming took 4 bases from V and 3 from J, leaving 15 bases between them. Germline V gene data show CDR1 as ENHRY and CDR2 as SYGVKD. The CDR3 loop is CAISGVGGFKETQYF. The CDR3 nucleotides are TGTGCCATCAGTGGGGTCGGGGGCTTCAAAGAGACCCAGTACTTC.

The chain uses TRBV5-1 and TRBJ2-2; 7 bases align to TRBD2. CDR3 size: 15 residues. With 2 bases clipped from V and 1 base from J, the junction kept 2 bases outside the gene matches. The germline CDR1 and CDR2 sequences are SGHRS and YFSETQ. In nucleotides, the CDR3 is TGCGCCAGCAGCTTAACTAGCGAGAACACCGGGGAGCTGTTTTTT. This encodes CASSLTSENTGELFF.

The CDR3 bases are TGTGCCAGCAGCAGGGGGACCACAGATACGCAGTATTTT. Encoded protein: CASSRGTTDTQYF. The V and J genes are TRBV7-9 and TRBJ2-3; D might be TRBD1 (6 bases). Trimming removed 5 bases at V and 2 bases at J, with 8 bases between. This CDR3 has 13 residues. CDR1 is SEHNR and CDR2 is FQNEAQ in the germline V gene (reference sequence).

The V call is TRBV19, the J call TRBJ2-2, with TRBD1 matching over 9 bases. The J segment lost 4 bases and the V segment lost 3 bases, leaving 9 bases of the junction unmatched. Germline V gene sequence: CDR1 LNHDA, CDR2 SQIVND (reference sequence). CDR3 size: 17 residues. The CDR3 loop is CASSIGTGRKITGELFF. For the CDR3, the DNA is TGTGCCAGTAGTATCGGGACAGGGAGGAAGATCACCGGGGAGCTGTTTTTT.

The V call is TRBV30, the J call TRBJ2-2; D gene unclear. V lost 3 bases and J 6 bases, leaving 5 bases between the germline ends. There are 11 residues in the CDR3. The germline CDR1 and CDR2 sequences are GTSNPN and SVGIG (reference sequence). The CDR3 sequence: CAWSLSGELFF. In DNA form, the CDR3 reads TGTGCCTGGAGCTTGTCCGGGGAGCTGTTTTTT.

This clone was found once. V usage is TRBV5-1 and J usage is TRBJ2-3; D may correspond to TRBD1 or TRBD2 (5 bases each). This CDR3 region has 13 residues. Germline V lookup: CDR1 SGHRS, CDR2 YFSETQ. The germline V and J ends were trimmed by 5 bases and 4 bases, with 11 bases remaining between them. This CDR3 reads CASRDVGADTQYF. CDR3 sequence (DNA): TGCGCCAGCAGGGACGTGGGGGCAGATACGCAGTATTTT.

V is TRBV4-1 and J is TRBJ1-2; D gene unclear. Germline V gives CDR1 MGHRA, CDR2 YSYEKL. V dropped 5 bases and J dropped 6 bases, with 16 bases sitting between them. The CDR3 runs 14 residues. This chain's CDR3 is CASSGRGSSDGYTF. As DNA, the CDR3 is TGCGCCAGCAGCGGACGAGGTTCGTCGGATGGCTACACCTTC.

This chain connects TRBV20-1 to TRBJ1-2, with a weak D call TRBD1 (6 bases). The length of the CDR3 is 11 residues. V shed 2 bases and J shed 6 bases, with 7 bases lying between them. Germline V gives CDR1 DFQATT, CDR2 SNEGSKA (reference sequence). As DNA, the CDR3 is TGCAGTGCTAGACGGACAGATGGCTACACCTTC. It yields the protein CSARRTDGYTF.

J is TRBJ1-2 and V is TRBV6-5, with 8 bases that match TRBD1. The CDR3 is 13 residues long. The ends lost 6 bases at V and 8 bases at J; junction bases unmatched: 8. The germline gives CDR1 MNHEY, CDR2 SVGAGI. Here the CDR3 reads CASSRGQGWGYTF. The DNA for the CDR3 is TGTGCCAGCAGCCGTGGACAGGGTTGGGGCTACACCTTC.

The CDR3 protein is CASLSGAFTEAFF. CDR3 sequence (DNA): TGTGCCAGCCTATCAGGGGCGTTCACTGAAGCTTTCTTT. The chain has TRBV2 and TRBJ1-1; TRBD1 might be the D (6 bases). Germline CDR1 is SNHLY and CDR2 is FYNNEI. Trimming took off 8 bases at V and 4 bases at J, with 14 bases between the two ends. The length of the CDR3 is 13 residues. Using reference TRBV2 and TRBJ1-1 for the parts outside the CDR3, the full variable domain is EPEVTQTPSHQVTQMGQEVILRCVPISNHLYFYWYRQILGQKVEFLVSFYNNEISEKSEIFDDQFSVERPDGSNFTLKIRSTKLEDSAMYFCASLSGAFTEAFFGQGTRLTVV.

This chain links TRBV5-1 with TRBJ2-7; 9 nucleotides agree with TRBD1. The CDR3 contains 15 residues. In germline, CDR1 is SGHRS, CDR2 YFSETQ. With 4 bases clipped from V and 4 bases from J, the junction kept 9 bases outside the gene matches. The CDR3 protein is CASSLRQGGTYEQYF. DNA of the CDR3: TGCGCCAGCAGCCTCAGACAGGGGGGGACTTACGAGCAGTACTTC.

The chain links TRBV12-5 to TRBJ1-5; 8 bases line up with TRBD1. The CDR3 covers 15 residues. CDR1 is LGHNT, CDR2 FRNRAP, per germline. With 1 base clipped from V and 5 bases from J, the junction kept 4 bases outside the gene matches. The DNA for the CDR3 is TGTGCTAGTGGTTTGGGGACAGGGAGGGATCAGCCCCAGCATTTT. The encoded protein is CASGLGTGRDQPQHF.

The chain links TRBV6-5 to TRBJ2-7; 14 bases fit TRBD2. The CDR3 has 15 amino acids. The germline V gene has CDR1 MNHEY and CDR2 SVGAGI. The V segment lost 6 bases and the J segment 6 bases; nucleotides outside the gene matches: 7. The CDR3 protein is CASRPGTSGSIEQYF. The CDR3 region has the DNA TGTGCCAGCAGACCCGGGACTAGCGGGAGTATCGAGCAGTACTTC.

The chain combines TRBV7-9 with TRBJ1-2; D might be TRBD1 (6 bases). Per germline, CDR1 SEHNR and CDR2 FQNEAQ (reference sequence). V was cut by 5 bases and J by 2 bases, with 15 bases left in between. The CDR3 extends over 15 amino acids. CDR3 protein: CASSRSGQPNYGYTF. The CDR3 nucleotides are TGTGCCAGCAGCCGAAGCGGACAGCCCAACTATGGCTACACCTTC. Filled out from reference TRBV7-9 and TRBJ1-2, the complete variable domain reads DTGVSQNPRHKITKRGQNVTFRCDPISEHNRLYWYRQTLGQGPEFLTYFQNEAQLEKSRLLSDRFSAERPKGSFSTLEIQRTEQGDSAMYLCASSRSGQPNYGYTFGSGTRLTVV.